Given below is one TCR beta chain in context. Its specificity is not known. The record originates from a study of T-cell reconstitution after alpha-beta-depleted transplantation in children. General study points: It was newly produced T cells that mostly accounted for T-cell counts and diversity one year after transplant. Surviving recipient T cells and thymic progenitors underlay high day-60 TCRbeta diversity in some patients. Several hundred rapidly expanded clones from non-depleted graft cells reportedly supplied alpha-beta T cells about two months post-transplant.

Using unique molecular identifiers, the investigators prepared the TCRbeta library. In TCRdb, the PCR reads were re-called with MiXCR into one record per CDR3 protein. Of around 110,000 distinct CDR3 sequences listed, around a tenth are singletons. Per germline, CDR1 DFQATT and CDR2 SNEGSKA (reference sequence). This CDR3 has 11 residues. With 1 base clipped from V and 6 bases from J, the junction kept 0 bases outside the gene matches. The sequenced sample was PBMCs, obtained before TCRalphabeta/CD19-depleted stem cell transplant. The origin of this receptor is a boy younger than 10 with acute lymphoblastic leukemia, due to receive a stem cell transplant. The V call is TRBV20-1, the J call TRBJ2-7; 7 nucleotides line up with TRBD1. The CDR3 region is CSARGQGEQYF. The CDR3 DNA follows: TGCAGTGCTAGAGGACAGGGCGAGCAGTACTTC.